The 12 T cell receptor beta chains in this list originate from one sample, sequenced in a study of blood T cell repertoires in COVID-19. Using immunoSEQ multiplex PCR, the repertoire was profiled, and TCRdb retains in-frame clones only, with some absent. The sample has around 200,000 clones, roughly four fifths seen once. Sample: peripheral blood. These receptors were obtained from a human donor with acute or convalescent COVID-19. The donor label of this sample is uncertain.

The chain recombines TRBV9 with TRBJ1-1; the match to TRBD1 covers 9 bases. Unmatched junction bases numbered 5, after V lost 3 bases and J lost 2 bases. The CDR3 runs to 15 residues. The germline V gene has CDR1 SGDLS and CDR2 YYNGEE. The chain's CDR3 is CASSDRDRANTEAFF. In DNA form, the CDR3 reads TGTGCCAGCAGCGACCGGGACAGGGCCAACACTGAAGCTTTCTTT. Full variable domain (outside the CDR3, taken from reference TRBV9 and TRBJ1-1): DSGVTQTPKHLITATGQRVTLRCSPRSGDLSVYWYQQSLDQGLQFLIQYYNGEERAKGNILERFSAQQFPDLHSELNLSSLELGDSALYFCASSDRDRANTEAFFGQGTRLTVV.

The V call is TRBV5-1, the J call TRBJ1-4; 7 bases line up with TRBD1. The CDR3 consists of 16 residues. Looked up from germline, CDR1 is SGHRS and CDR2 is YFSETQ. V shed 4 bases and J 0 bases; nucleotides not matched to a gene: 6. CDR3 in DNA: TGCGCCAGCAGCCTCTGGAGGGGGCCAACTAATGAAAAACTGTTTTTT. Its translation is CASSLWRGPTNEKLFF.

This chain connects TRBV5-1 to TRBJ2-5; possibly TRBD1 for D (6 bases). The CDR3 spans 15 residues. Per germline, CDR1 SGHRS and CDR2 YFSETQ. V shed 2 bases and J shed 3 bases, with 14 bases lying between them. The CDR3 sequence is CASSLNGGREETQYF. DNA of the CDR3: TGCGCCAGCAGCTTAAATGGGGGCAGGGAAGAGACCCAGTACTTC.

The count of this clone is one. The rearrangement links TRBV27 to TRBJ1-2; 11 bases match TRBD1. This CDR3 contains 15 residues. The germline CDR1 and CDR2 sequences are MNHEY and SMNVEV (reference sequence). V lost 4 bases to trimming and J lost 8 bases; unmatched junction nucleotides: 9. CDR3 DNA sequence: TGTGCCAGCAGTTGGGCCCGGGACAGGGGGAAAGGCTACACCTTC. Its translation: CASSWARDRGKGYTF.

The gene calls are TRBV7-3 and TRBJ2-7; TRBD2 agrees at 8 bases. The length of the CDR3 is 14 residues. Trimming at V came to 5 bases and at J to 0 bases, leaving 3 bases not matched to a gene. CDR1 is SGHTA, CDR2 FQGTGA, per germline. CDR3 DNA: TGTGCCAGCAGCCCCAGCGGGAGCTCCTACGAGCAGTACTTC. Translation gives CASSPSGSSYEQYF.

CDR3 nucleotides: TGCGCCAGCAACGGGGAGGCCGGGGAGCTGTTTTTT. It translates to CASNGEAGELFF. The chain employs TRBV5-1 and TRBJ2-2; D possibly corresponds to TRBD2 (6 bases). This CDR3 spans 12 amino acids. V was pared by 6 bases and J by 6 bases, with 9 bases between. CDR1 is SGHRS and CDR2 is YFSETQ in the germline V gene.

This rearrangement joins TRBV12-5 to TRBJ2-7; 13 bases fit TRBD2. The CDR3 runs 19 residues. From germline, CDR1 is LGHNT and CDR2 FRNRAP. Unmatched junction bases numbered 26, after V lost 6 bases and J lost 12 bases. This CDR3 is CASGRPSTSGGPPKSRGYF. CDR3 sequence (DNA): TGTGCTAGTGGCCGCCCCTCGACTAGCGGGGGGCCGCCAAAATCACGAGGGTACTTC.

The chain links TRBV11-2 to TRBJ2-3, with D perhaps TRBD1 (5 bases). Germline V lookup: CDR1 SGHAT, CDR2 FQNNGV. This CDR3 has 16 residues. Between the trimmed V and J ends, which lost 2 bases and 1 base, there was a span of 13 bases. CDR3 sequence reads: CASSLLELGGTDTQYF. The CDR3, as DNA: TGTGCCAGCAGCTTACTAGAGTTAGGGGGCACAGATACGCAGTATTTT.

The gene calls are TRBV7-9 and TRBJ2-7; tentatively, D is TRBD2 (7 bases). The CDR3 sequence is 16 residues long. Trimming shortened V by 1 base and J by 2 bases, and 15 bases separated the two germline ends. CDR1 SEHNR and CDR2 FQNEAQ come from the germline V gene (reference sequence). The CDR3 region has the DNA TGTGCCAGCAGCTTAGGCAACCGGGGGGCCGCCTACGAGCAGTACTTC. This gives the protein CASSLGNRGAAYEQYF.

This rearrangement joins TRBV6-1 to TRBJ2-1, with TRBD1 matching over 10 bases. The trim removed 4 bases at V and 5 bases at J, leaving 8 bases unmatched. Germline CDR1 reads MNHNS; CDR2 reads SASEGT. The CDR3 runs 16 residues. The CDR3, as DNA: TGTGCCAGCAGTGGCCCCGGGACAGGGGTCCACAATGAGCAGTTCTTC. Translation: CASSGPGTGVHNEQFF.

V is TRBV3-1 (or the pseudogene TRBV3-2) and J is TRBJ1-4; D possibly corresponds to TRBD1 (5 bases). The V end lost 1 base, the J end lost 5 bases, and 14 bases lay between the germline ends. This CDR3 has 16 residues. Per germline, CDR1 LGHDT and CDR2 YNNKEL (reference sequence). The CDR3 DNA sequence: TGTGCCAGCAGCCAAGCCCTTACAGGTGCCAATGAAAAACTGTTTTTT. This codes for CASSQALTGANEKLFF.

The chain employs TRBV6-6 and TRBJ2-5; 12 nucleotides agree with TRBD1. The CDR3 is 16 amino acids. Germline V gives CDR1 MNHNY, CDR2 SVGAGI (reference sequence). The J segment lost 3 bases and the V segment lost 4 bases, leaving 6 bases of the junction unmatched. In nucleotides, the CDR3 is TGTGCCAGCAGTTCCCCGGGACAGGGGGCGAAAGAGACCCAGTACTTC. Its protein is CASSSPGQGAKETQYF.